Sequencing of this TCR beta chain was carried out in a study of blood T cell repertoires in COVID-19. Looking at the study overall: Donors in the United States, Italy and Spain gave samples during acute or convalescent COVID-19. PBMCs, B-cell-depleted T cells, or T cells provided the cDNA or gDNA that made up the material.

Sequencing was performed with immunoSEQ multiplex PCR; in TCRdb, only in-frame clones are kept and a portion is missing. Of about 260,000 clones in the sample, approximately 90% are singletons; the top ten hold roughly 3.3%. The V end lost 5 bases, the J end lost 2 bases, and 19 bases lay between the germline ends. CDR1 and CDR2 (germline): SGHAT, FQNNGV. The CDR3 totals 17 residues. The sequenced sample consisted of peripheral blood. The receptor comes from a woman between 40 and 55 years old with acute or convalescent COVID-19. The rearrangement joins TRBV11-2 to TRBJ1-3, with a tentative D call TRBD1 (5 bases). The CDR3 DNA reads TGTGCCAGCAGCGCGTACCAAAGGGGAAAAGCTGGAAACACCATATATTTT. Its translation is CASSAYQRGKAGNTIYF.